This paragraph covers one T cell receptor beta chain sequence. Antigen unknown. These data are taken from a study of cytomegalovirus exposure and HLA in healthy donors. Overall study results and limits: TCR beta sequences numbering roughly 18,000 were associated with HLA alleles at 0.05 false discovery rate in a later analysis.

Germline CDR1 is SGDLS and CDR2 is YYNGEE. The CDR3 is 13 amino acids. The V end was cut by 2 bases, the J end by 6 bases, with 8 bases between. The PCR employed 60 Vbeta primers together with 13 Jbeta primers. The table came from immunoSEQ multiplex PCR; TCRdb's copy has only in-frame clones and leaves some out. The sample contains nearly 110,000 clones, over 70% of which appear only once. V gene TRBV9 combines with J gene TRBJ2-2; D might be TRBD1 (6 bases). The source material was PBMCs. This TCR was recovered from a man aged 25 to 45 in good health and CMV-seronegative. The CDR3: CASSVRGSGELFF. CDR3 DNA sequence: TGTGCCAGCAGCGTCAGGGGTTCCGGGGAGCTGTTTTTT.